This T cell receptor (beta chain) was obtained from a study of cytomegalovirus exposure and HLA in healthy donors. Whole-study findings and limits: The classifier, whose performance was assessed in both the original and validation cohorts, reportedly diagnosed cytomegalovirus status with high specificity and sensitivity. The authors listed about 170 TCR beta chains as cytomegalovirus-associated.

On this clone itself: Its antigen is unidentified.

Primers for the PCR totalled 60 Vbeta and 13 Jbeta. TCRdb's copy holds only in-frame clones and misses some; the assay was immunoSEQ multiplex PCR. The table has some 130,000 clones, 65% to 80% seen once. This CDR3 is 15 amino acids long. Trimming left V 4 bases short and J 0 bases short, with 13 bases between. The germline gives CDR1 SQVTM, CDR2 ANQGSEA. The sequence was collected from a young man in good health and CMV-seronegative. The V and J genes are TRBV29-1 and TRBJ2-1; D possibly corresponds to TRBD2 (5 bases). The specimen was PBMCs. CDR3 DNA: TGCAGCGTTGCTGGGAGCTTTAGCTCCTACAATGAGCAGTTCTTC. Its protein is CSVAGSFSSYNEQFF.